This T cell receptor beta chain was captured by sequencing in a study of early T cells in non-severe SARS-CoV-2 infection. As for the study in general: Sequencing used unsorted whole-blood bulk RNA, so chains lack pairing.

Individual cDNA molecules were tagged with unique molecular identifiers, the study reported. TCRdb reanalysed the 5' RACE reads using MiXCR and keeps one entry per CDR3 protein. Of 70,000 to 95,000 distinct CDR3 sequences listed, 7.5% to 10% are singletons. This clonotype was detected a few times. Its antigen is as yet unknown. The length of the CDR3 is 15 residues. Germline values: CDR1 SNHLY, CDR2 FYNNEI. Trimming took 6 bases from V and 9 from J, leaving 21 bases between them. General study results and limits: Database matching using VDJdb favored anti-spike CD8 responses, with private and CD4 specificities left missing.

This chain joins TRBV2 and TRBJ2-1; possible D gene TRBD2, 6 bases. The sequenced material came from whole blood. This clonotype originated in an adult who was a healthcare worker with PCR-confirmed SARS-CoV-2 infection or an uninfected control (not recorded which). The DNA of the CDR3 is TGTGCCAGCAGAAGACGGCGGGACTCTCACGCTGAGCAGTTCTTC. Translating it yields CASRRRRDSHAEQFF.